Following are 22 T cell receptor beta chains from one sample sequenced in a study of blood T cells in healthy people across ages. A J-beta primer mix and a sample-barcoded 5' primer were used in a second PCR of about 7 to 11 cycles. MiXCR, run by TCRdb on the 5' RACE reads, gives a single entry per CDR3 protein. In the table there are some 800,000 distinct CDR3 sequences, 25% of which are singletons. Another study also made use of these data, one on T cells of mothers and their children.

Sequenced sample: blood. Receptors were obtained from a boy between 10 and 17 years old in good health.

The genes are TRBV28 and TRBJ2-1; D unresolved. The closer fit of TRBJ2-7 to the DNA end suggests the J call may be wrong. Looked up from germline, CDR1 is MDHEN and CDR2 is SYDVKM. This CDR3 region has 14 residues. CDR3 residues: CASSLLKDVYEQYF. CDR3 nucleotides: TGTGCCAGCAGTTTATTAAAAGATGTATACGAGCAGTACTTC.

This chain joins TRBV5-1 and TRBJ2-3; TRBD2 matches at 8 bases. J gave up 2 bases and V 0 bases, and 5 bases lay outside the gene matches. Germline CDR1 is SGHRS and CDR2 is YFSETQ. The CDR3 has 16 amino acids. The DNA for the CDR3 is TGCGCCAGCAGCTTGGTTGGTAGCGGGGACACAGATACGCAGTATTTT. This encodes CASSLVGSGDTDTQYF.

This chain joins TRBV6-6 and TRBJ2-5, with TRBD1 as a possible D gene (7 bases). This CDR3 contains 13 residues. V dropped 5 bases and J dropped 4 bases, with 11 bases sitting between them. Germline V lookup: CDR1 MNHNY, CDR2 SVGAGI (reference sequence). The CDR3 here is CASSRRGPETQYF. CDR3 nucleotides: TGTGCCAGCAGTCGGAGGGGGCCAGAGACCCAGTACTTC.

This sequence joins TRBV14 and TRBJ1-1; D remains unclear. Germline values: CDR1 SGHDN, CDR2 FVKESK. Trimming removed 2 bases at V and 5 bases at J, with 24 bases between. CDR3 length equals 18 residues. CDR3 sequence: CASSQFPKVRQITTEAFF. DNA for the CDR3: TGTGCCAGCAGCCAATTTCCGAAGGTCCGCCAGATAACGACTGAAGCTTTCTTT.

This chain links TRBV7-9 with TRBJ2-5; 9 bases match TRBD1. Near its end, the DNA agrees better with TRBJ2-7, so the J call may be wrong. This CDR3 is 14 amino acids long. CDR1 SEHNR and CDR2 FQNEAQ come from the germline V gene (reference sequence). The CDR3 bases are TGTGCCAGCAGCTCGGGACAGGGTTTTCACGAGCAGTACTTC. Encoded protein: CASSSGQGFHEQYF.

V and J are TRBV5-1 and TRBJ2-7; D remains unclear. V gave up 5 bases and J gave up 7 bases, with 19 bases separating them. CDR3 length: 14 residues. Looked up from germline, CDR1 is SGHRS and CDR2 is YFSETQ. The CDR3 region has the DNA TGCGCCAGCAGGGTTGAGGCCCACGGGTTGGAGCAGTACTTC. It codes for CASRVEAHGLEQYF. The whole variable domain, filled in from reference TRBV5-1 and TRBJ2-7, reads KAGVTQTPRYLIKTRGQQVTLSCSPISGHRSVSWYQQTPGQGLQFLFEYFSETQRNKGNFPGRFSGRQFSNSRSEMNVSTLELGDSALYLCASRVEAHGLEQYFGPGTRLTVT.

This clonotype showed up just a few times. The J gene is TRBJ2-2, the V gene TRBV5-1, with D possibly being TRBD2 (7 bases). CDR1 SGHRS and CDR2 YFSETQ come from the germline V gene. V lost 3 bases and J 0 bases, leaving 15 bases between the germline ends. This CDR3 region has 17 residues. CDR3 in amino acids: CASSSHAGASNTGELFF. CDR3 nucleotide sequence: TGCGCCAGCAGCTCGCACGCGGGGGCCTCGAACACCGGGGAGCTGTTTTTT.

This clonotype occurred a few times. This rearrangement joins TRBV9 to TRBJ2-5, with 7 bases lining up with TRBD1. There are 15 residues in the CDR3. Germline assignment: CDR1 SGDLS and CDR2 YYNGEE. Trimming at V came to 0 bases and at J to 0 bases, leaving 2 bases not matched to a gene. CDR3 in amino acids: CASSVADRYQETQYF. The DNA of the CDR3 is TGTGCCAGCAGCGTAGCGGACAGGTACCAAGAGACCCAGTACTTC.

This chain uses TRBV11-2 with TRBJ2-4; D possibly uses TRBD1 or TRBD2 (5 bases each). Germline-derived CDR1 and CDR2 are SGHAT and FQNNGV. CDR3 length: 15 amino acids. V lost 5 bases and J lost 8, with 19 bases in between. Written as DNA, the CDR3 is TGTGCCAGCAGCCTCCTCTCCCTTGGGGGTGACATTCAGTACTTC. Translated, it gives CASSLLSLGGDIQYF.

This clonotype was seen a handful of times. The V call is TRBV4-1, the J call TRBJ1-1, with D possibly being TRBD1 (5 bases). Germline CDR1 MGHRA, CDR2 YSYEKL. V lost 0 bases to trimming and J lost 3 bases, with 14 bases between them. The CDR3 has 16 residues. The CDR3 protein is CASSQDPSRGYTEAFF. The CDR3 coding sequence is TGCGCCAGCAGCCAAGACCCTTCGCGGGGGTACACTGAAGCTTTCTTT.

V usage is TRBV7-9 and J usage is TRBJ2-5, with 10 positions matching TRBD2. Judging by the DNA end, TRBJ2-1 fits better; the J call may be wrong. The germline gives CDR1 SEHNR, CDR2 FQNEAQ (reference sequence). The CDR3 spans 17 residues. The CDR3 DNA follows: TGTGCCAGCAGCTTTTCCAGCGGGGGGGCCTTGGATAATGAGCAGTTCTTC. Its protein is CASSFSSGGALDNEQFF.

This clonotype was detected many times. This chain joins TRBV6-2 or TRBV6-3 and TRBJ1-1; 11 bases map to TRBD1. V lost 2 bases and J lost 4; bases outside the gene matches: 0. The CDR3 contains 14 residues. Germline V gene sequence: CDR1 MNHEY, CDR2 SVGEGT. The DNA of the CDR3 is TGTGCCAGCAGTTACGGGACAGGGGGCACTGAAGCTTTCTTT. It codes for CASSYGTGGTEAFF.

Comment on this clonotype: As the CDR3 is not closed by the conserved phenylalanine or tryptophan, this likely results from a read error. The DNA is left out, because the CDR3 cannot be placed on it with certainty; the CDR3 is given as TCRdb lists it. The rearrangement joins TRBV29-1 to TRBJ2-7; the DNA was not compared with TRBD1, the D call given in the table. The CDR3 is made up of 12 amino acids, end residues included. Germline V gene data show CDR1 as SQVTM and CDR2 as ANQGSEA. CDR3: CSVEDDQGACFL.

This clonotype was picked up a small number of times. The chain couples TRBV4-1 to TRBJ2-7; 10 bases fit TRBD1. V lost 4 bases, J lost 3 bases, and 6 bases stayed unmatched. Germline V gives CDR1 MGHRA, CDR2 YSYEKL. This CDR3 is 15 amino acids long. CDR3 DNA: TGCGCCAGCAGCCCAGGGGGGACAGGGGACTACGAGCAGTACTTC. As protein: CASSPGGTGDYEQYF.

This clonotype was detected only a few times. The V call is TRBV6-2 or TRBV6-3, the J call TRBJ2-2; D gene uncertain. There are 13 residues in the CDR3. V lost 2 bases to trimming and J lost 4 bases, with 5 bases between them. CDR1 is MNHEY and CDR2 is SVGEGT in the germline V gene. CDR3 region: CASSYPTTGELFF. The CDR3 DNA reads as TGTGCCAGCAGTTACCCTACCACCGGGGAGCTGTTTTTT.

The genes are TRBV24-1 and TRBJ2-1; weak D call: TRBD2 (5 bases). Germline V CDR1 and CDR2: KGHDR, SFDVKD. The CDR3 totals 12 residues. V lost 6 bases and J lost 8, with 10 bases in between. The CDR3 region is CATSPEGYEQFF. Here the CDR3 DNA reads TGTGCCACCAGTCCAGAGGGTTATGAGCAGTTCTTC.

This sequence joins TRBV5-1 and TRBJ2-5; the D gene could be TRBD1 or TRBD2 (5 bases each). Germline V CDR1 and CDR2: SGHRS, YFSETQ. The CDR3 spans 15 residues. V was cut by 4 bases and J by 2 bases, with 15 bases left in between. In DNA, the CDR3 is TGCGCCAGCAGCACCGGGACGGCGTTTCAAGAGACCCAGTACTTC. This translates into CASSTGTAFQETQYF. Based on the CDR3 plus reference TRBV5-1 and TRBJ2-5, the full variable domain is KAGVTQTPRYLIKTRGQQVTLSCSPISGHRSVSWYQQTPGQGLQFLFEYFSETQRNKGNFPGRFSGRQFSNSRSEMNVSTLELGDSALYLCASSTGTAFQETQYFGPGTRLLVL.

Points on this clonotype: It is likely a read error, because the conserved phenylalanine at the end of the CDR3 is missing. This chain joins TRBV12-3 or TRBV12-4 and TRBJ2-5; TRBD1 aligns across 7 bases. The better agreement between TRBJ2-7 and the DNA end casts doubt on the J call. The CDR3 extends over 15 amino acids. The DNA for the CDR3 is TGTGCCAGCAGTTCGAATCCCGGGGCAGGGGGCGAGCAGTACCTC. Translating it yields CASSSNPGAGGEQYL.

CDR3 amino acids: CASSVARAETQYF. CDR3 bases: TGTGCCAGCAGTGTTGCTAGGGCAGAGACCCAGTACTTC. The chain uses TRBV6-5 and TRBJ2-5; no clear D gene. Trimming removed 5 bases at V and 4 bases at J, with 11 bases between. In germline, CDR1 is MNHEY, CDR2 SVGAGI. CDR3 length: 13 residues.

The V call is TRBV9, the J call TRBJ2-7, with 9 bases identical to TRBD2. CDR1 and CDR2 from the germline V gene are SGDLS and YYNGEE. Losses at the gene ends were 3 bases for V and 2 bases for J; bases not matched to a gene: 6. There are 15 residues in the CDR3. CDR3 nucleotide sequence: TGTGCCAGCAGCGAGGGCGCGGGAGGGCCCTACGAGCAGTACTTC. Encoded protein: CASSEGAGGPYEQYF. Together with reference TRBV9 and TRBJ2-7, the CDR3 gives the full variable domain: DSGVTQTPKHLITATGQRVTLRCSPRSGDLSVYWYQQSLDQGLQFLIQYYNGEERAKGNILERFSAQQFPDLHSELNLSSLELGDSALYFCASSEGAGGPYEQYFGPGTRLTVT.

This clonotype was seen only a few times. The chain is built from TRBV2 and TRBJ2-1, with no clear D. From germline, CDR1 is SNHLY and CDR2 FYNNEI. CDR3 length: 11 amino acids. Trimming pared 1 base from V and 6 bases from J, leaving 1 base between. The DNA for the CDR3 is TGTGCCAGCAGTGAAGTCAATGAGCAGTTCTTC. Amino acid sequence: CASSEVNEQFF. Using reference TRBV2 and TRBJ2-1 for the parts outside the CDR3, the full variable domain is EPEVTQTPSHQVTQMGQEVILRCVPISNHLYFYWYRQILGQKVEFLVSFYNNEISEKSEIFDDQFSVERPDGSNFTLKIRSTKLEDSAMYFCASSEVNEQFFGPGTRLTVL.

The chain has TRBV4-2 and TRBJ2-1; the match to TRBD1 covers 9 bases. Germline CDR1 and CDR2: LGHNA and YNFKEQ. J gave up 1 base and V 4 bases, and 8 bases lay outside the gene matches. The CDR3 sequence is 17 residues long. The CDR3 DNA is TGTGCCAGCAGCCTCGAGACAGGGGGAGAATCCTACAATGAGCAGTTCTTC. Amino acid sequence: CASSLETGGESYNEQFF.